In this sample, the clone carrying this T cell receptor (beta chain) turned up a few times. Its antigen is not identified. Other DNA sequences in this sample translate to the same CDR3. This sample stems from a study of cytomegalovirus exposure and HLA in healthy donors. Study-level findings and limits: Productive status was seen about 90% or about 30% of the time for most TCR beta V segments in an earlier analysis.

CDR3 length: 14 residues. Looked up from germline, CDR1 is SGHAT and CDR2 is FQNNGV. V was pared by 5 bases and J by 2 bases, with 3 bases of the junction left unmatched. The PCR had 60 Vbeta and 13 Jbeta primers. Source study methods: Later, tens of millions of unique TCR beta chains were counted in an analysis, and 8.5 million to 13 million of them were shared. Some clones are missing from TCRdb's copy, which holds only in-frame ones; the method was immunoSEQ multiplex PCR. V and J calls and clone size are given by that table; D and trimming were obtained from the DNA. The data contain around 150,000 clones, around 80% of them singletons.

The chain has TRBV11-2 and TRBJ1-3; 7 bases fit TRBD1. The material sequenced was PBMCs. This receptor was obtained from a man aged 35-49 years in good health and CMV-seronegative. CDR3 DNA sequence: TGTGCCAGCAGCCTGGGACAGCCTGGAAACACCATATATTTT. This translates into CASSLGQPGNTIYF.